This note documents a single T cell receptor (beta chain) sequence. This specimen belongs to a study of OX40 agonist ivuxolimab in advanced cancers. TCRdb keeps only in-frame clones here, not all; method: immunoSEQ multiplex PCR. This sample has about 48,000 clones, with approximately 90% found just once. The CDR3 has 14 residues. In germline, CDR1 is MNHNY, CDR2 SVGAGI (reference sequence). Trimming removed 3 bases at V and 5 bases at J, with 14 bases between. The sequence was collected from an adult with an advanced solid tumor such as melanoma, head and neck, liver or kidney cancer. The rearrangement joins TRBV6-6 to TRBJ2-7, with a weak D call TRBD2 (6 bases). The input for sequencing was CD4+ or CD8+ T cells sorted from blood, taken in a trial of the OX40 agonist ivuxolimab. The CDR3 coding sequence is TGTGCCAGCAGTTATCCCGGGCGGGAAGACGAGCAGTACTTC. It codes for CASSYPGREDEQYF.